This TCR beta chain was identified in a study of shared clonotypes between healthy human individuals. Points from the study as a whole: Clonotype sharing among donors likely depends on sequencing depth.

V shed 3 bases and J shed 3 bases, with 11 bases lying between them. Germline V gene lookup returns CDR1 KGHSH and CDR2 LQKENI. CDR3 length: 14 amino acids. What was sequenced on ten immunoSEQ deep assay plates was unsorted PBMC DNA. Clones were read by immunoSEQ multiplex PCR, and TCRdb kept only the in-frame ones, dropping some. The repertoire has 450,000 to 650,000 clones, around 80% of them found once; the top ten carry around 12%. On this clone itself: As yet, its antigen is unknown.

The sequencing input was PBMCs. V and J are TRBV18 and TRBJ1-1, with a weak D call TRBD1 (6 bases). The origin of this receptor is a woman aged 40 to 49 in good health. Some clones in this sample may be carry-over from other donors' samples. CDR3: CASSPMTGDTEAFF. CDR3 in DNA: TGTGCCAGCTCACCCATGACAGGAGACACTGAAGCTTTCTTT.